The rows below give T cell receptor beta chains drawn from one sample of a study of T cells expressing NK-cell markers. TCRdb re-called the 5' RACE reads; one entry per CDR3 protein, DNA not given. Its table lists 300,000 to 450,000 distinct CDR3 sequences. Input material: blood T cells: a sorted CD56 or NKG2C T cell subset, CD4+ or CD8+ T cells, or bulk PBMC T cells (not recorded which). The receptors derive from a man aged 18-69 years in good health. CDR3s include the opening cysteine and the closing phenylalanine or tryptophan. Each record gives: V gene, J gene, CDR3 protein.

V: TRBV1; J: TRBJ2-6; CDR3: CTSSRKGNRTSGANVLTF
V: TRBV11-2; J: TRBJ2-2; CDR3: CASTLDDRGRSTGELFF
V: TRBV11-2; J: TRBJ2-1; CDR3: CASSHPRVPEQFF
V: TRBV6-5; J: TRBJ2-1; CDR3: CASTAWTGRQFF
V: TRBV5-1; J: TRBJ1-5; CDR3: CASPLKPHQPQHF
V: TRBV2; J: TRBJ2-2; CDR3: CASSEAQGGHDNTGELFF
V: TRBV2; J: TRBJ2-1; CDR3: CASIGMPFNEQFF
V: TRBV7-8; J: TRBJ1-4; CDR3: CASSSRQGGEKLFF
V: TRBV5-8; J: TRBJ1-1; CDR3: CASIQTGEAFF
V: TRBV3-1; J: TRBJ1-4; CDR3: CASSPWTGAKVSNEKLFF
V: TRBV7-3; J: TRBJ2-2; CDR3: CASAGTGITGELFF
V: TRBV15; J: TRBJ2-5; CDR3: CATSSGLAGGQETQYF
V: TRBV5-1; J: TRBJ2-2; CDR3: CASSLVNDRRELFF
V: TRBV7-2; J: TRBJ2-7; CDR3: CASSGQNLKYEQYF
V: TRBV10-3; J: TRBJ2-3; CDR3: CAISVVGGRTTDTQYF
V: TRBV15; J: TRBJ2-5; CDR3: CATSTLGGGFSETQYF
V: TRBV20-1; J: TRBJ2-7; CDR3: CSARESAGVGEQYF
V: TRBV25-1; J: TRBJ1-4; CDR3: CASTMAGEAATNEKLFF
V: TRBV11-2; J: TRBJ2-7; CDR3: CASSLLLRDSPYEQYF
V: TRBV14; J: TRBJ1-2; CDR3: CASSRASNYGYTF
V: TRBV5-1; J: TRBJ1-1; CDR3: CASSLTGGIPEAFF
V: TRBV27; J: TRBJ2-1; CDR3: CASSLTSGASSYNEQFF
V: TRBV10-3; J: TRBJ2-2; CDR3: CAISVKLASNTGELFF
V: TRBV3-1; J: TRBJ2-4; CDR3: CASSLQGQDKNIQYF
V: TRBV5-5; J: TRBJ2-7; CDR3: CASSPSGGIALVEQYF
V: TRBV19; J: TRBJ2-1; CDR3: CASSNPIQTGSDEQFF
V: TRBV29-1; J: TRBJ2-2; CDR3: CSVESGTRTTGELFF
V: TRBV29-1; J: TRBJ2-7; CDR3: CSVESGSSYEQYF
V: TRBV23-1; J: TRBJ2-1; CDR3: CASSPVGDPGQGSNEQFF
V: TRBV11-1; J: TRBJ2-7; CDR3: CASSLGLSDYEQYF
V: TRBV5-1; J: TRBJ2-7; CDR3: CASSLQGTGRGDEQYF
V: TRBV12-3/TRBV12-4; J: TRBJ2-5; CDR3: CASSPLNTGGRETQYF
V: TRBV4-1; J: TRBJ2-2; CDR3: CASSQDTSGGNTGELFF
V: TRBV15; J: TRBJ2-7; CDR3: CATSSRSGTSYEQYF
V: TRBV5-1; J: TRBJ2-2; CDR3: CASSLMTGNTGELFF
V: TRBV2; J: TRBJ2-5; CDR3: CASRRTEQETQYF
V: TRBV6-2/TRBV6-3; J: TRBJ1-1; CDR3: CASSQTSPAAFF